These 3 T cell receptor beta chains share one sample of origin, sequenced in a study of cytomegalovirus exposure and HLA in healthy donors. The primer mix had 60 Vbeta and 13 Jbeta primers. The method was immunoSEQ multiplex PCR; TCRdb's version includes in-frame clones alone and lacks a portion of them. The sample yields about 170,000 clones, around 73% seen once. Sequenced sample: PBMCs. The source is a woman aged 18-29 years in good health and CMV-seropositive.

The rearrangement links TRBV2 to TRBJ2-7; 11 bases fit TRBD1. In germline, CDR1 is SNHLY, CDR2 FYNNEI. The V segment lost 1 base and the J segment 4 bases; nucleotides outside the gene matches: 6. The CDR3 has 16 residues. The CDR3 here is CASSEVNWDRGYEQYF. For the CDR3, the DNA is TGTGCCAGCAGTGAAGTAAATTGGGACAGGGGGTACGAGCAGTACTTC.

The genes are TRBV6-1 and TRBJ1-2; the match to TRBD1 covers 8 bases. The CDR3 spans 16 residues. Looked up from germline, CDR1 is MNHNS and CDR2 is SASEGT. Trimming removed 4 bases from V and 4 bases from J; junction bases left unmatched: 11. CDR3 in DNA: TGTGCCAGCAGTGCGGACAGGGCTCCTTTTGGCTATGGCTACACCTTC. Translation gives CASSADRAPFGYGYTF.

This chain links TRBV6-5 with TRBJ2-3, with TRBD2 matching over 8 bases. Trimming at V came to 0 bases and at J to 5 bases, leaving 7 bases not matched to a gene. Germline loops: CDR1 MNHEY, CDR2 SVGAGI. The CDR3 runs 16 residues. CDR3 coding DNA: TGTGCCAGCAGTTACTCCGGACTAGCCCCGGGAGATACGCAGTATTTT. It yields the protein CASSYSGLAPGDTQYF.